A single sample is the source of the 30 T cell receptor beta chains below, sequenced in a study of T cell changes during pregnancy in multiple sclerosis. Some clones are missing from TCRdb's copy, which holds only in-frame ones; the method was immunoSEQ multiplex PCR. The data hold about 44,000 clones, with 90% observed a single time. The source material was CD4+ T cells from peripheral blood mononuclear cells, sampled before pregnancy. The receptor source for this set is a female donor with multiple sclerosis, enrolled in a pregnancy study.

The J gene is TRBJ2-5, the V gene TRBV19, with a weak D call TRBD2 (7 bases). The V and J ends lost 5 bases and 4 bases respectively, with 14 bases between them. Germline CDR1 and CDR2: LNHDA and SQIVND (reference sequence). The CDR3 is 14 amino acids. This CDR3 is CASSPGLGGETQYF. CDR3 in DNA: TGTGCCAGTAGTCCTGGACTAGGGGGAGAGACCCAGTACTTC.

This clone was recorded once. Here the CDR3 DNA reads TGTGCCAGCAGCTTGGATGGGACAGGGTACACTGAAGCTTTCTTT. Translated: CASSLDGTGYTEAFF. The V gene is TRBV5-4, the J gene TRBJ1-1, with TRBD1 matching 9 bases. In germline, CDR1 is SGHNT, CDR2 YYREEE (reference sequence). With V trimmed by 0 bases and J by 3 bases, 3 bases remained unmatched. This CDR3 region has 15 residues.

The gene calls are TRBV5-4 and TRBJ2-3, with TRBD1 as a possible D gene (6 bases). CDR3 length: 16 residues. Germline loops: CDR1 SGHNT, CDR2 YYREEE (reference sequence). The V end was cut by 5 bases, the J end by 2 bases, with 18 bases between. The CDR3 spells CASRKQGTHFTDTQYF. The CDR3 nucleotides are TGTGCCAGCAGGAAACAGGGCACCCACTTCACAGATACGCAGTATTTT.

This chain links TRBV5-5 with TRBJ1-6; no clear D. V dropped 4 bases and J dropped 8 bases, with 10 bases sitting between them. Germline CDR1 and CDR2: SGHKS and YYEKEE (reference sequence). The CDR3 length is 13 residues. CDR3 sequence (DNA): TGTGCCAGCAGCCTCCTTTCGGATTCACCCCTCCACTTT. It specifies CASSLLSDSPLHF.

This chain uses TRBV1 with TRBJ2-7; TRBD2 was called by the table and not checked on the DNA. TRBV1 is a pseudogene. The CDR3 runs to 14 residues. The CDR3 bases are TGCACCAGCAGCCAAGGCGGACTAGCGTGCGAGCAGTACTTC. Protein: CTSSQGGLACEQYF.

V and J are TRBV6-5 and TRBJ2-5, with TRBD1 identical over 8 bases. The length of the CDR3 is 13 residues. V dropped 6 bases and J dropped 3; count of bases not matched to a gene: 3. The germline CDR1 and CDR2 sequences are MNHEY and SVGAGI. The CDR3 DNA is TGTGCCAGCAGGGCGACAGGGGAAGAGACCCAGTACTTC. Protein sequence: CASRATGEETQYF.

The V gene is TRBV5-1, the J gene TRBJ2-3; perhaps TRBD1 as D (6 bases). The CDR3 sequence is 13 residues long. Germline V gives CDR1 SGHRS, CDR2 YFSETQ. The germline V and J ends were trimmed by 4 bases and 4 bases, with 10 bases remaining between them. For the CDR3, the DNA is TGCGCCAGCAGCCCCAGGGGTTCAGATACGCAGTATTTT. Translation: CASSPRGSDTQYF.

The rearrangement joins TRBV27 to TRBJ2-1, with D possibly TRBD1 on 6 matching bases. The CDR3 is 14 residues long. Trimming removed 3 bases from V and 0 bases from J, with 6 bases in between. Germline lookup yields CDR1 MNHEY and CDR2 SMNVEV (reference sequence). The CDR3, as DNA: TGTGCCAGCAGTTTGGGACACTCCTACAATGAGCAGTTCTTC. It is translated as CASSLGHSYNEQFF.

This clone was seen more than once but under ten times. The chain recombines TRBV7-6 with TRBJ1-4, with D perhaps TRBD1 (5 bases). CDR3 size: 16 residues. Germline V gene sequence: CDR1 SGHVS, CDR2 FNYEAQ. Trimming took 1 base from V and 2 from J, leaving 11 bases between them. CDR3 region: CASSLGRGSTNEKLFF. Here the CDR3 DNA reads TGTGCCAGCAGCTTAGGGAGGGGCTCGACTAATGAAAAACTGTTTTTT.

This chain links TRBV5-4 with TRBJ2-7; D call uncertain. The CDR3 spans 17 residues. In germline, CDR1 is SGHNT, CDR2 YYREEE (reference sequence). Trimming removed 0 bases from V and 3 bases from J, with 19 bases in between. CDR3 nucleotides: TGTGCCAGCAGCTTGGACGGGTCTACCCGAATCGGCTACGAGCAGTACTTC. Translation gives CASSLDGSTRIGYEQYF.

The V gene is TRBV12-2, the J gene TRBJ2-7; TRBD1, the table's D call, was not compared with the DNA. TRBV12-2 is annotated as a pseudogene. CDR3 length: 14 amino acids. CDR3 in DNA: TGTGCAAGTCGCTTAGCAAATGGACTGACAGACAGGGCTGTC. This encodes CASRLANGLTDRAV.

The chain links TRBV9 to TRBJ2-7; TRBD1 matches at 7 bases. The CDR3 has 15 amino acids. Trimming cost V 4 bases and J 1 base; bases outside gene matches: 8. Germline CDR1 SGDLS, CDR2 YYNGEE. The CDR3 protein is CASSPRQGPSYEQYF. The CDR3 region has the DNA TGTGCCAGCAGCCCCCGACAGGGCCCTTCCTACGAGCAGTACTTC.

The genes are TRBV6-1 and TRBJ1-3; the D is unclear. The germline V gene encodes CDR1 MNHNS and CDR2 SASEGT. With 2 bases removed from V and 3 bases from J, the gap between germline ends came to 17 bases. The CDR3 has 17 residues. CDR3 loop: CASSELRVSSYGNTIYF. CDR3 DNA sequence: TGTGCCAGCAGTGAACTCCGGGTCAGTTCTTATGGAAACACCATATATTTT.

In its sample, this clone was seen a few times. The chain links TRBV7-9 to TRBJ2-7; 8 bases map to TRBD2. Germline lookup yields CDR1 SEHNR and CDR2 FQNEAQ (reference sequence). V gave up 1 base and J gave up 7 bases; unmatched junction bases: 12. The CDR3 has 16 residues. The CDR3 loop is CASSLGDKTGGWEQYF. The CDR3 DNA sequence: TGTGCCAGCAGCTTAGGTGATAAAACGGGAGGGTGGGAGCAGTACTTC.

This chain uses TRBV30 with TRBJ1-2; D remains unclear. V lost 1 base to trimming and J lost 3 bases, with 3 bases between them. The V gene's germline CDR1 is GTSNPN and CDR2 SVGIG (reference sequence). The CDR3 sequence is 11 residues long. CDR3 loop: CAWSAYYGYTF. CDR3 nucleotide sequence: TGTGCCTGGAGTGCCTACTATGGCTACACCTTC. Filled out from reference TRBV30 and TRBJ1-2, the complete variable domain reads SQTIHQWPATLVQPVGSPLSLECTVEGTSNPNLYWYRQAAGRGLQLLFYSVGIGQISSEVPQNLSASRPQDRQFILSSKKLLLSDSGFYLCAWSAYYGYTFGSGTRLTVV.

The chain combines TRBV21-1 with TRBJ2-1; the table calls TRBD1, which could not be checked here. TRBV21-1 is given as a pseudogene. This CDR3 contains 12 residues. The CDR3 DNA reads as TGTGCCAGCAGCTCCCATGACAATGAGCAGTTCTTC. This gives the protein CASSSHDNEQFF.

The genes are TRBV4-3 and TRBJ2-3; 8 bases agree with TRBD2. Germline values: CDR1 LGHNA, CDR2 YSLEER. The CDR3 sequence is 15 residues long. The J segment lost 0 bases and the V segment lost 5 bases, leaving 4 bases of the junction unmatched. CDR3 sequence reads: CASSDSGESTDTQYF. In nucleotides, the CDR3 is TGCGCCAGCAGCGATAGCGGGGAAAGCACAGATACGCAGTATTTT.

For the CDR3, the DNA is TGTGCCAGCAGCTTGACAGGAAACAATGAGCAGTTCTTC. Residues: CASSLTGNNEQFF. The rearrangement joins TRBV5-4 to TRBJ2-1; TRBD1 might be the D (5 bases). Trimming took off 1 base at V and 5 bases at J, with 7 bases between the two ends. CDR1 SGHNT and CDR2 YYREEE come from the germline V gene (reference sequence). This CDR3 has 13 amino acids.

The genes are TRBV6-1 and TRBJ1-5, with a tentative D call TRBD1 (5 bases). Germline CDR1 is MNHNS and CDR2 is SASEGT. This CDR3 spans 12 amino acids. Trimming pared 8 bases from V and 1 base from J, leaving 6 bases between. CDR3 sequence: CASRGSNQPQHF. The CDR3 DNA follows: TGTGCCAGCCGGGGGAGCAATCAGCCCCAGCATTTT.

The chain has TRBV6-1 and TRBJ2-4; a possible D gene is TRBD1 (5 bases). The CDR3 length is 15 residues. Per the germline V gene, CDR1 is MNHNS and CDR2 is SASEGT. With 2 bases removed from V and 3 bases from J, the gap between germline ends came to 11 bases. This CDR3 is CASSERGRDKNIQYF. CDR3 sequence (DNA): TGTGCCAGCAGTGAAAGAGGCAGGGACAAAAACATTCAGTACTTC.

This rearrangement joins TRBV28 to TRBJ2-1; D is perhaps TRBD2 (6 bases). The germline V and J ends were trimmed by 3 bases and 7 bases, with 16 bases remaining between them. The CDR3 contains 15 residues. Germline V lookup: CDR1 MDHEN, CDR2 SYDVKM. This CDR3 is CASSFNSGTVNEQFF. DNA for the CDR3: TGTGCCAGCAGTTTCAACTCCGGGACTGTAAATGAGCAGTTCTTC.

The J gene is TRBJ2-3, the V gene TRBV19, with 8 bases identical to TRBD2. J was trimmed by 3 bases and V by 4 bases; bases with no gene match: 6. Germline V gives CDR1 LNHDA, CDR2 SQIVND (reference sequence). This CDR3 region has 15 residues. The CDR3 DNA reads TGTGCCAGTAGTAACCAGCGGGGGAGGACAGATACGCAGTATTTT. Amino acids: CASSNQRGRTDTQYF.

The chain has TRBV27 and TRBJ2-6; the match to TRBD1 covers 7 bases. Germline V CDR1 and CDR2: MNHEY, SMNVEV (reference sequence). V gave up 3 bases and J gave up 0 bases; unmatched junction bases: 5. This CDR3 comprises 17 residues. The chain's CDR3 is CASSFGTASSGANVLTF. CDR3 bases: TGTGCCAGCAGTTTCGGGACAGCGAGCTCTGGGGCCAACGTCCTGACTTTC.

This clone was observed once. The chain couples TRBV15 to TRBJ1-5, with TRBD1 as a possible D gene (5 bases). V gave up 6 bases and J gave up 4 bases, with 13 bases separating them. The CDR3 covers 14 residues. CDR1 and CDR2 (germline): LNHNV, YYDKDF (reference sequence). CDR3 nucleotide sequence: TGTGCCACCAGTAGGAGGGGTGGGAATCAGCCCCAGCATTTT. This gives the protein CATSRRGGNQPQHF.

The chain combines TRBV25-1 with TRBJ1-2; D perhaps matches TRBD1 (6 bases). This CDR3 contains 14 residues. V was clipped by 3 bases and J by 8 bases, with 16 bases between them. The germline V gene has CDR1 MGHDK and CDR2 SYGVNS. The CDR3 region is CASSDGDRLFGYTF. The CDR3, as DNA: TGTGCCAGCAGTGATGGTGACAGGCTGTTCGGCTACACCTTC.

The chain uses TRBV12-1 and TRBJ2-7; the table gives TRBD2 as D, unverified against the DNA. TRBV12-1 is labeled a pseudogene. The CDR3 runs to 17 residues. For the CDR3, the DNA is TGTGCCAGCAGCTGGTGGACTAGCGGGGATCCTCCCTACGAGCAGTACTTC. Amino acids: CASSWWTSGDPPYEQYF.

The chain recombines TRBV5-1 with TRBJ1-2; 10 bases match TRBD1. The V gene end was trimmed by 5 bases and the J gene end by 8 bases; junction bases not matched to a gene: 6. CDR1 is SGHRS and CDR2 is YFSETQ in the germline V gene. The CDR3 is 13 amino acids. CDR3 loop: CASSRGQGGGYTF. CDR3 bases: TGCGCCAGCAGTCGTGGACAGGGGGGCGGCTACACCTTC.

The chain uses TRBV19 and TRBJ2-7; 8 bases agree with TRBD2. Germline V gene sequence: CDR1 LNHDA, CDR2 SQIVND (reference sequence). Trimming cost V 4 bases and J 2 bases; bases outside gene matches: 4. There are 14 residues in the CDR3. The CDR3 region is CASSKGLVAYEQYF. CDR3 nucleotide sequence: TGTGCCAGTAGTAAGGGACTAGTTGCCTACGAGCAGTACTTC.

The DNA for the CDR3 is TGTGCCAGCAGTTTATTAACTAGCGGGAGAGAGACCCAGTACTTC. This gives the protein CASSLLTSGRETQYF. The chain is built from TRBV27 and TRBJ2-5; 11 bases align to TRBD2. The trim removed 1 base at V and 4 bases at J, leaving 2 bases unmatched. Germline CDR1 is MNHEY and CDR2 is SMNVEV (reference sequence). The CDR3 length is 15 residues.

Here the CDR3 reads CASSLIPRVNTEAFF. CDR3 DNA sequence: TGTGCCAGCAGCTTAATCCCCAGGGTGAACACTGAAGCTTTCTTT. The gene calls are TRBV7-9 and TRBJ1-1; possibly TRBD1 for D (5 bases). The CDR3 sequence is 15 residues long. CDR1 and CDR2 (germline): SEHNR, FQNEAQ (reference sequence). The V end lost 2 bases, the J end lost 0 bases, and 10 bases lay between the germline ends.